This T cell receptor (beta chain) was profiled in a study of cytomegalovirus exposure and HLA in healthy donors (dated by TCRdb to 2017 to 2019). For the wider study: An earlier analysis of some 620 of the donors reported 250 to 300 Gb of sequence data and around 110 million unique TCR beta sequences obtained from about 200 million T cells. Alongside the repertoire data, information on donor age, sex, ethnicity and CMV serostatus was compiled. The study used immunosequencing to profile the T cell repertoires of approximately 640 subjects and linked those repertoires to cytomegalovirus serostatus. To predict cytomegalovirus infection status, the study brought together high-throughput TCR immunosequencing, statistical association of individual TCRs with disease status, and machine learning. Among over 350 genotyped donors of the cohort, an average of around 240,000 unique TCR beta nucleotide sequences were sequenced per donor, roughly 20% of them non-productive. The aim of the study was to test whether cataloging public T cell receptors could identify signatures of past pathogen exposure. Four or five DR-DQ haplotypes were handled as single units for association and clustering, since linkage in the cohort was strong. Rather than drawing on any new phenotypic data, the later analysis identified candidate immune exposures from TCR beta sequences and the way those sequences occurred across donors. A later genetic analysis used genome-wide SNP genotypes for about 60% of the 666 donors, treating that subset as a discovery cohort. An early release that covered fewer than 800 HLA-typed donors contained 250 to 350 gigabases of sequencing data and about 84 million unique TCR sequences. The number of typed donors differed by locus: roughly 629-640 for A, B, C, DRB1 and DQB1; 500 to 550 for DQA1; 600 to 610 for DPA1; and about 450 for DPB1. An earlier analysis of 587 of the donors used high-throughput TCR beta sequencing to judge whether each TCR beta V gene segment behaved as functional or pseudogenic. All discovery cohort repertoires had been generated on a single sequencing platform. HLA typing covered class I and class II loci at four-digit resolution. Along with the roughly 670-subject first cohort, a separate validation cohort of over a hundred different subjects was used. A later analysis re-examined previously published TCR beta repertoires from about 700 donors and added high-resolution HLA genotyping to investigate patterns of TCR occurrence. Of the 350 to 450 genotyped donors, roughly 80% were placed in the genetic ancestry cluster associated with self-reported Caucasian donors. Here is what the overall study found, with its caveats: A cluster of highly shared sequence variants was judged likely to represent a technical artifact of the sequencing pipeline. Most TCR sequences were observed very rarely across donors, whereas some public TCRs were present in many individuals. A further reported finding was that TCR beta sequences accurately predicted the HLA-A and HLA-B alleles for most subjects in the first cohort. For the cohort, immune exposure information was limited to CMV serostatus. Compared with equally common non-associated chains, HLA-associated TCR beta chains in a later analysis were more clonally expanded and had lower generation probabilities. Because the 87-base-pair reads could not distinguish some IMGT-functional V segments, including TRBV6-2 and TRBV6-3, those segments were excluded. The authors suggested that the approach could potentially be extended to other disease states and immunological phenotypes. In a later analysis, the rate of TCR association differed among HLA loci, with DRB1 alleles having the most associated TCRs and HLA-C alleles having the fewest. The classifier was reported to diagnose cytomegalovirus status with high specificity and sensitivity in both the original cohort and the validation cohort. In a later analysis, most CMV-associated TCR beta chains were found to appear HLA-restricted, with HLA associations seemingly driven largely by CMV exposure. Assigning TCR associations to individual alleles was difficult when HLA alleles, especially DR and DQ, strongly co-occurred. In a later analysis, around 15,000 TCR beta sequences were associated with specific HLA alleles at a false discovery rate of 0.05. Three of the identified cytomegalovirus-associated TCR beta chains were confirmed in vitro to be specific for cytomegalovirus antigens. Because HLA typing was unavailable for some donors at each locus, only the typed subset was used in association tests. The earlier analysis of approximately 560 of the donors excluded some 15 rarely observed V segments, including chromosome 9 orphons, because counts were too low. In a later genetic analysis, fewer N-insertions in productive TCRs were reported among donors in an Asian-associated ancestry cluster than the approximately 710-donor mean. Sequencing depth was assumed to be roughly uniform across donors in the presence/absence analyses, though that assumption may not hold. According to a later analysis, parvovirus B19, influenza, CMV and Epstein-Barr virus appeared linked to several top co-occurrence clusters. The study gave a list of under 200 TCR beta chains associated with cytomegalovirus. Linkage disequilibrium might explain the correlated functional status among segregating V segments, but an unknown experimental factor could not be ruled out. In an earlier analysis of approximately 590 of the donors, most TCR beta V segments were observed in productive rearrangements about 90% or about 30% of the time, broadly matching IMGT annotations. In this cohort, only TCR beta chains were sequenced, and detectable features were limited by the absence of alpha or paired-chain data. A later genetic analysis associated a missense DCLRE1C variant with V-gene and J-gene trimming of TCR beta chains, and an independent cohort replicated the association.

In total, roughly 670 healthy bone marrow donors made up the cohort. At the time of sampling, all cohort members were nominally healthy, though unrecorded immune exposures were likely present. The donor was CMV seropositive and belonged to the group of around 300 seropositive cohort members. A peripheral blood sample was provided by each donor, and peripheral blood mononuclear cells were used for TCR beta sequencing. Genomic DNA extraction from the blood cell samples was performed with the Qiagen DNeasy Blood Extraction Kit. About this clone: This receptor's antigen is unknown. No per-base quality is available; no much larger clone lies one base away.

Library method: the immunoSEQ multiplex PCR assay. The multiplex PCR relied on a mix of 60 forward primers for TCR Vbeta segments and 13 reverse primers for TCR Jbeta segments. The CDR3 region of rearranged TCR beta genes was amplified from genomic DNA by a multiplex PCR assay. The amplified TCR beta libraries were sequenced on the Illumina HiSeq System as 87-base-pair reads. The authors' pipeline ran thus. In a later analysis, tens of millions of unique TCR beta chains were counted across the 500 to 850 repertoires, and roughly 10 million of these chains were shared by at least two donors. Raw reads were error-corrected and collapsed into unique sequences by a nearest-neighbor algorithm in which closely related sequences were merged to remove PCR and sequencing errors. V, D and J gene segments were assigned by aligning CDR3 sequences to IMGT reference sequences. Each retained sequence needed at least a six-nucleotide match to both a V gene segment and a J gene segment. Rearrangements were classified as productive when the CDR3 lacked stop codons and remained in frame with V and J, and all other rearrangements were classified as non-productive. Following IMGT convention, CDR3 was defined as the stretch from the second conserved V-encoded cysteine to the conserved J-encoded phenylalanine. The earlier analysis of 500 to 750 of the donors excluded any sequence lacking an unambiguous match to a single V gene segment. In an earlier analysis of a few hundred of the donors, V segments were called functional above 56.7% productive rearrangements and were called segregating when the between-donor standard deviation exceeded 5%. A statistical classification framework was built for diagnosing cytomegalovirus status from the catalog of TCR beta chain sequences. In a later analysis, V and J genes were assigned by comparing TCR nucleotide sequences against IMGT/GENE-DB human TR gene sequences. A later analysis assigned CDR3 sequences and most-parsimonious VDJ recombination scenarios with the TCRdist pipeline. In a later analysis, each TCR beta chain was defined by its CDR3 amino acid sequence together with its V-gene family, and reads without a unique V-gene family were excluded. In a later analysis, a few hundred highly shared, low-generation-probability nucleotide sequences were removed to address suspected cross-contamination and a sequencing artifact. For each public chain, a later analysis derived a clonal expansion index from normalized ranks of inferred template counts within each repertoire. A later analysis computed generation probabilities with a VDJ recombination model fitted to out-of-frame rearrangements, and checked the results against IGoR. Hypergeometric tests were used in a later analysis to score TCR-TCR, TCR-HLA and TCR-CMV co-occurrence, with a repertoire-size bias correction applied to the TCR pairs. To estimate false discovery rates, a later analysis permuted the HLA or CMV assignments 20 times. In a later analysis, co-occurring TCRs were grouped with DBSCAN, and TCRdist sequence similarity was added when clustering was performed within HLA-allele-positive subsets. Co-occurrence clustering excluded repertoires with fewer than 30,000 or more than 120,000 public chains, plus five with anomalous nucleotide sharing. TCRdb retrieved this table from immuneACCESS and kept in-frame rearrangements only. Not all clones are present; in checked studies, unresolved V genes account for under half, and no reason is known for the remainder. V and J calls and clone size follow that table, whereas D and trimming were derived from the DNA. The sample has around 200,000 clones on record, 70% to 80% of them singletons. The ten top clones hold roughly 1.9% of the sample.

V loses 1 base of germline sequence and J loses 6 bases, and the interval between the two ends is 6 bases. Inclusive of the bounding cysteine and phenylalanine, the CDR3 is 13 residues long. The DNA shown is the 39-base CDR3, in frame from base 1. CDR1 and CDR2 (SGHTA, FQGNSA) derive from the germline V gene. The sequence links TRBV7-2 to TRBJ1-4; no D gene call is confident. The receptor's source is a woman between 25 and 40 years old in good health and CMV-seropositive. The sample taken for sequencing was PBMCs. CDR3 protein: CASSLGTHEKLFF. The base sequence is TGTGCCAGCAGCTTAGGCACTCATGAAAAACTGTTTTTT.